These 12 T cell receptor beta chains were all obtained from the same sample, sequenced in a study of T-cell memory formation after mild COVID-19 (dated by TCRdb to about 2021). Receptor libraries were prepared by 5' RACE. Data came from an Illumina NovaSeq 6000. TCRdb cleaned the public reads at Q25 with fastp, built clones with MiXCR and kept in-frame beta chains. When rows share a CDR3 protein, they turn into one entry using the most common DNA and genes. This sample gives around 29,000 distinct CDR3 sequences in total; 15% to 20% of them show up just once. Jointly, the top ten make up roughly 1.5% of the sample. Sequencing was done on a sample of PBMCs or a T cell subset sorted from them (not recorded which). All receptors come from an adult who had mild COVID-19 (a few samples of this study predate the infection). The sample titles of this study are shuffled in the database, so cell type and time point are left out.

This clonotype was counted at least ten times. This chain joins TRBV27 and TRBJ2-7; D not resolved. This CDR3 is 12 amino acids long. Deletions cut 8 bases from V and 7 bases from J, with 15 bases between. Germline V gene sequence: CDR1 MNHEY, CDR2 SMNVEV (reference sequence). The CDR3 spells CASGSREREQYF. CDR3 DNA sequence: TGTGCCAGCGGATCTAGGGAACGGGAGCAGTACTTC.

In its sample, this clonotype was seen many times. The chain has TRBV7-2 and TRBJ1-1; 8 bases match TRBD1. The CDR3 has 13 amino acids. Unmatched junction bases numbered 4, after V lost 5 bases and J lost 5 bases. The germline gives CDR1 SGHTA, CDR2 FQGNSA. The DNA for the CDR3 is TGTGCCAGCAGCCCAGGGGGCGCGACTGAAGCTTTCTTT. It yields the protein CASSPGGATEAFF. The full variable domain, in which reference TRBV7-2 and TRBJ1-1 provide the parts outside the CDR3, is GAGVSQSPSNKVTEKGKDVELRCDPISGHTALYWYRQSLGQGLEFLIYFQGNSAPDKSGLPSDRFSAERTGGSVSTLTIQRTQQEDSAVYLCASSPGGATEAFFGQGTRLTVV.

This clonotype occurred many times. The chain couples TRBV5-1 to TRBJ1-1; tentative D call: TRBD1 (5 bases). CDR3 length: 15 residues. The germline V and J ends were trimmed by 2 bases and 1 base, with 12 bases remaining between them. In germline, CDR1 is SGHRS, CDR2 YFSETQ. The CDR3 loop is CASSFRDRRNTEAFF. The DNA for the CDR3 is TGCGCCAGCAGCTTCAGAGACAGAAGGAACACTGAAGCTTTCTTT.

J is TRBJ2-4 and V is TRBV5-1; weak D call: TRBD1 (6 bases). This CDR3 has 16 residues. V was shortened by 0 bases and J by 3 bases, with 13 bases between the two germline ends. Germline V lookup: CDR1 SGHRS, CDR2 YFSETQ. For the CDR3, the DNA is TGCGCCAGCAGCTTGGAGGGGGACCTGGGCAAAAACATTCAGTACTTC. Translating gives CASSLEGDLGKNIQYF.

V and J are TRBV7-6 and TRBJ2-2; the D gene could be TRBD1 or TRBD2 (6 bases each). Trimming removed 2 bases from V and 4 bases from J, with 14 bases in between. CDR1 and CDR2 (germline): SGHVS, FNYEAQ. CDR3 length equals 16 residues. CDR3 in DNA: TGTGCCAGCAGCTTAAACGGGGGCTCGATCACCGGGGAGCTGTTTTTT. Protein sequence: CASSLNGGSITGELFF. Together with reference TRBV7-6 and TRBJ2-2, the CDR3 gives the full variable domain: GAGVSQSPRYKVTKRGQDVALRCDPISGHVSLYWYRQALGQGPEFLTYFNYEAQQDKSGLPNDRFSAERPEGSISTLTIQRTEQRDSAMYRCASSLNGGSITGELFFGEGSRLTVL.

The V gene is TRBV5-5, the J gene TRBJ1-1; 8 bases match TRBD1. CDR1 and CDR2 (germline): SGHKS, YYEKEE (reference sequence). The CDR3 runs to 17 residues. The V and J ends lost 1 base and 0 bases, in that order; junction bases with no gene match: 8. The CDR3 DNA is TGTGCCAGCAGCTTGTATCGGACAGGGATGATGAACACTGAAGCTTTCTTT. It yields the protein CASSLYRTGMMNTEAFF.

In its sample, this clonotype was seen many times. This sequence joins TRBV24-1 and TRBJ1-1; 9 bases are a match to TRBD1. With V trimmed by 4 bases and J by 3 bases, 5 bases remained unmatched. This CDR3 contains 15 residues. Per the germline V gene, CDR1 is KGHDR and CDR2 is SFDVKD. Here the CDR3 reads CATSEPGTGHTEAFF. The DNA of the CDR3 is TGTGCCACCAGTGAACCCGGGACAGGGCACACTGAAGCTTTCTTT.

The J gene is TRBJ2-2, the V gene TRBV20-1; 7 bases match TRBD2. The CDR3 consists of 15 residues. Germline trimming cut 6 bases from V and 5 bases from J; bases unmatched to any gene: 12. CDR1 and CDR2 from the germline V gene are DFQATT and SNEGSKA (reference sequence). The CDR3 coding sequence is TGCAGTGCCCAATTTGGGGAGGGGTGGACCGGGGAGCTGTTTTTT. Protein sequence: CSAQFGEGWTGELFF.

This clonotype was observed many times. The rearrangement uses TRBV7-9 and TRBJ2-5, with no clear D. V shed 5 bases and J shed 2 bases, with 12 bases lying between them. The CDR3 length is 14 residues. CDR1 is SEHNR and CDR2 is FQNEAQ in the germline V gene (reference sequence). As DNA, the CDR3 is TGTGCCAGCAGCACCCCACGGAATCAAGAGACCCAGTACTTC. It is translated as CASSTPRNQETQYF. Combining the CDR3 with reference TRBV7-9 and TRBJ2-5 gives the whole variable domain DTGVSQNPRHKITKRGQNVTFRCDPISEHNRLYWYRQTLGQGPEFLTYFQNEAQLEKSRLLSDRFSAERPKGSFSTLEIQRTEQGDSAMYLCASSTPRNQETQYFGPGTRLLVL.

This clonotype was picked up many times. The gene calls are TRBV5-6 and TRBJ2-1; D remains ambiguous. The ends were cut back, 3 bases at V and 3 bases at J, with 7 bases in the middle. Germline CDR1 reads SGHDT; CDR2 reads YYEEEE. The CDR3 contains 13 residues. CDR3 bases: TGTGCCAGCAGCTATGACAACTACAATGAGCAGTTCTTC. Protein sequence: CASSYDNYNEQFF.

This clonotype has at least ten counts. V and J are TRBV5-1 and TRBJ1-1; TRBD1 is a possible D gene (6 bases). V dropped 2 bases and J dropped 1 base, with 18 bases sitting between them. The CDR3 runs to 17 residues. Germline-derived CDR1 and CDR2 are SGHRS and YFSETQ. The CDR3 reads CASSLRRASGANTEAFF. CDR3 nucleotide sequence: TGCGCCAGCAGCTTACGCCGCGCGTCAGGGGCGAACACTGAAGCTTTCTTT.

This clonotype was found many times. The chain has TRBV24-1 and TRBJ2-3; 9 nucleotides line up with TRBD1. CDR1 is KGHDR, CDR2 SFDVKD, per germline. The J segment lost 6 bases and the V segment lost 3 bases, leaving 15 bases of the junction unmatched. CDR3 length: 18 amino acids. The CDR3 nucleotides read TGTGCCACCAGTGATCCTGCCTTTTCCGGGACAGGGCCGGATACGCAGTATTTT. It translates to CATSDPAFSGTGPDTQYF.